These T cell receptor beta chains were read from a single sample in a study of lymphopenia after photon versus proton radiotherapy. Assay used: immunoSEQ multiplex PCR; TCRdb lists only in-frame clones, some missing. The sample gives more than 20,000 clones, 80% to 85% of which show up once; under 4% is in the top ten. Sequencing used peripheral blood, obtained from a patient treated with photon-based radiotherapy. The receptors stem from a woman aged 45-59 years with pancreatic cancer. CDR3s include the opening cysteine and the closing phenylalanine or tryptophan. A D gene is named only where the DNA matches it firmly. Where a row states a size, it is once, few, many or the class of an expanded clone; other rows omit it.

length	size	V	D	J	CDR3	DNA
12	.	TRBV5-1	.	TRBJ2-3	CASSSNTDTQYF	TGCGCCAGCAGCTCCAACACAGATACGCAGTATTTT
16	.	TRBV5-1	.	TRBJ2-3	CASSYTVGHSTDTQYF	TGCGCCAGCAGCTATACGGTAGGGCATAGCACAGATACGCAGTATTTT
14	.	TRBV4-3	.	TRBJ1-2	CASSQERTIYGYTF	TGCGCCAGCAGCCAAGAACGGACCATCTATGGCTACACCTTC
14	.	TRBV14	.	TRBJ2-3	CASSQDLRTDTQYF	TGTGCCAGCAGCCAAGATCTACGCACAGATACGCAGTATTTT
16	.	TRBV7-2	.	TRBJ2-2	CASSSQPNANTGELFF	TGTGCCAGCAGCTCACAGCCTAATGCGAACACCGGGGAGCTGTTTTTT
15	.	TRBV7-8	TRBD1	TRBJ1-5	CASSKNRGPHQPQHF	TGTGCCAGCAGTAAAAACAGGGGGCCCCATCAGCCCCAGCATTTT
14	.	TRBV30	TRBD2	TRBJ2-7	CAFGRETSSYEQYF	TGTGCCTTTGGGAGGGAAACGAGCTCCTACGAGCAGTACTTC
15	.	TRBV28	.	TRBJ1-5	CASSYSAGRVKGQHF	TGTGCCAGCAGTTACTCGGCGGGCCGAGTGAAGGGCCAGCATTTT
15	.	TRBV11-3	TRBD2	TRBJ2-1	CASSTTSGRAAEQFF	TGTGCCAGCAGCACGACTAGCGGGAGGGCGGCTGAGCAGTTCTTC
16	once	TRBV5-4	.	TRBJ2-3	CASSHGGRLLTDTQYF	TGTGCCAGCAGCCACGGGGGCAGGCTCCTCACAGATACGCAGTATTTT
15	.	TRBV4-3	.	TRBJ2-2	CASTEWGKDTGELFF	TGCGCCAGTACCGAATGGGGAAAGGACACCGGGGAGCTGTTTTTT
18	.	TRBV23-1	.	TRBJ2-5	CASSHTSRDRIYLETQYF	TGCGCCAGCAGTCATACTAGCCGGGACAGAATATACTTGGAGACCCAGTACTTC
19	.	TRBV27	.	TRBJ2-1	CASSLLYSGSGGMYNEQFF	TGTGCCAGCAGTTTATTATATAGTGGCTCCGGGGGAATGTACAATGAGCAGTTCTTC
13	.	TRBV30	TRBD1	TRBJ2-7	CAWNYRGVYEQYF	TGTGCCTGGAACTACAGGGGAGTGTACGAGCAGTACTTC
16	.	TRBV11-1	.	TRBJ1-2	CASSHGAGVHGYGYTF	TGTGCCAGCAGCCATGGTGCAGGGGTTCATGGCTATGGCTACACCTTC
16	.	TRBV14	.	TRBJ2-5	CASSQDRVPSRATQYF	TGTGCCAGCAGCCAAGATAGGGTTCCATCGCGGGCGACCCAGTACTTC
16	.	TRBV6-5	TRBD1	TRBJ2-7	CASSYRRGQGPREQYF	TGTGCCAGCAGTTACCGGAGGGGACAGGGGCCTCGCGAGCAGTACTTC
18	.	TRBV18	TRBD1	TRBJ2-6	CASSLQTGQGSGANVLTF	TGTGCCAGCTCACTACAGACAGGGCAGGGCTCTGGGGCCAACGTCCTGACTTTC
15	.	TRBV5-1	TRBD1	TRBJ1-3	CASSLEGASGNTIYF	TGCGCCAGCAGCTTGGAGGGGGCCTCTGGAAACACCATATATTTT
17	.	TRBV18	TRBD1	TRBJ1-2	CASSPSINYRGQDGYTF	TGTGCCAGCTCACCAAGCATCAATTACAGGGGGCAGGATGGCTACACCTTC
14	.	TRBV6-5	.	TRBJ1-4	CASSRRATNEKLFF	TGTGCCAGCAGCCGTAGGGCAACTAATGAAAAACTGTTTTTT
15	few	TRBV4-1	.	TRBJ1-5	CASSQTHGGNQPQHF	TGCGCCAGCAGCCAGACCCACGGGGGAAATCAGCCCCAGCATTTT
13	.	TRBV9	.	TRBJ2-7	CASSVGSHNEQYF	TGTGCCAGCAGCGTGGGGTCACACAACGAGCAGTACTTC
14	.	TRBV11-2	.	TRBJ2-7	CASSPEHGDYEQYF	TGTGCCAGCAGCCCTGAACACGGGGACTACGAGCAGTACTTC
22	.	TRBV15	TRBD2	TRBJ2-6	CATSRDSLAGGLHSSGANVLTF	TGTGCCACCAGCAGAGATTCTCTAGCGGGAGGGCTCCACAGTTCCGGGGCCAACGTCCTGACTTTC
18	.	TRBV5-6	TRBD2	TRBJ2-1	CASSRRTSSGSSHNEQFF	TGTGCCAGCAGCCGACGAACGTCTAGCGGGAGTAGCCACAATGAGCAGTTCTTC